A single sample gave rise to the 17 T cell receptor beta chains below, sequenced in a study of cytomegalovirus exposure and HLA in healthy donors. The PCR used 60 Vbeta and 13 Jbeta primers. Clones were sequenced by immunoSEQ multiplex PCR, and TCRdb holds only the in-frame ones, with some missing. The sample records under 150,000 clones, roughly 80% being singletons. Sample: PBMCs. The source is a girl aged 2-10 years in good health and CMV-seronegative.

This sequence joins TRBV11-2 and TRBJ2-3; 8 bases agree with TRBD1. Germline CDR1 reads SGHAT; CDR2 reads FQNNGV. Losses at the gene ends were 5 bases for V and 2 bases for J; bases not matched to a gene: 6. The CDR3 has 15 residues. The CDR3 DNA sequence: TGTGCCAGCAGCCAAGGACAGGGAACCACAGATACGCAGTATTTT. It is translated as CASSQGQGTTDTQYF.

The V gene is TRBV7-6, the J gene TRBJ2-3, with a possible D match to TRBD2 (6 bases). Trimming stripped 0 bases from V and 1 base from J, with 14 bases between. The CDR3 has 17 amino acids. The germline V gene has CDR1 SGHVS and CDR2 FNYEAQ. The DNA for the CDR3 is TGTGCCAGCAGCTTAGCGGGGGGTGGATGGGGCACAGATACGCAGTATTTT. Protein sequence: CASSLAGGGWGTDTQYF.

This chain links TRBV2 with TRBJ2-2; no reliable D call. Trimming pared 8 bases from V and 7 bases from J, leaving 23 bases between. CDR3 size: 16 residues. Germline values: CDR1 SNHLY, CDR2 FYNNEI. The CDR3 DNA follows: TGTGCCAGCCTCGGTATTAGCAGTGGCTCGGACGGGGAGCTGTTTTTT. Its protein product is CASLGISSGSDGELFF.

CDR3 protein: CASSFTLGQVGMYF. The CDR3 DNA sequence: TGTGCCAGCAGCTTCACGCTAGGACAAGTGGGAATGTATTTT. The V and J genes are TRBV7-2 and TRBJ2-3; D may be TRBD1 (5 bases). V lost 3 bases to trimming and J lost 14 bases, with 21 bases between them. The CDR3 runs 14 residues. In germline, CDR1 is SGHTA, CDR2 FQGNSA.

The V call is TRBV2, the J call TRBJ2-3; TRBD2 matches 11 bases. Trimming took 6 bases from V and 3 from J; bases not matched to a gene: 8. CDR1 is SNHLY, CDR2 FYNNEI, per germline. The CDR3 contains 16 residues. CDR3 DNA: TGTGCCAGCAGACGAACTAGCGGGGGACCTACAGATACGCAGTATTTT. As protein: CASRRTSGGPTDTQYF.

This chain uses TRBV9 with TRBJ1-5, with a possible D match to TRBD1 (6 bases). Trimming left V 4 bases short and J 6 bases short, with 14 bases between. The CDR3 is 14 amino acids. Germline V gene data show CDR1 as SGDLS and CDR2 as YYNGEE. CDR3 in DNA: TGTGCCAGCAGCCGCACAGGGTCTGGTCAGCCCCAGCATTTT. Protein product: CASSRTGSGQPQHF. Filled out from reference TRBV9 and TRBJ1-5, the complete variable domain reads DSGVTQTPKHLITATGQRVTLRCSPRSGDLSVYWYQQSLDQGLQFLIQYYNGEERAKGNILERFSAQQFPDLHSELNLSSLELGDSALYFCASSRTGSGQPQHFGDGTRLSIL.

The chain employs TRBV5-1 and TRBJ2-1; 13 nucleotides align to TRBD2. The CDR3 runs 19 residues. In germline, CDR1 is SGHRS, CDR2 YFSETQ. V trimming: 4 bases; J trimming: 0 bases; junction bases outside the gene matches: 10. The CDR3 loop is CASSQKGLAGRSSYNEQFF. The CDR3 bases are TGCGCCAGCAGCCAGAAGGGACTAGCGGGGCGAAGCTCCTACAATGAGCAGTTCTTC.

The CDR3 DNA sequence: TGTGCCAGCAGTCCGGGGGGCGCCCAAAAGGTCTACGAGCAGTACTTC. It yields the protein CASSPGGAQKVYEQYF. The chain has TRBV7-2 and TRBJ2-7; TRBD2 is a possible D gene (7 bases). The CDR3 length is 16 residues. V was shortened by 6 bases and J by 3 bases, with 21 bases between the two germline ends. The germline V gene encodes CDR1 SGHTA and CDR2 FQGNSA. Full variable domain (rest looked up from reference TRBV7-2 and TRBJ2-7): GAGVSQSPSNKVTEKGKDVELRCDPISGHTALYWYRQSLGQGLEFLIYFQGNSAPDKSGLPSDRFSAERTGGSVSTLTIQRTQQEDSAVYLCASSPGGAQKVYEQYFGPGTRLTVT.

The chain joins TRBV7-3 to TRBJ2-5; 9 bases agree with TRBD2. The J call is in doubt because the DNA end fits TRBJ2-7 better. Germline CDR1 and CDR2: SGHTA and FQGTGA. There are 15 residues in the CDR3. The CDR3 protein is CASSLGPSGIYEQYF. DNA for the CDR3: TGTGCCAGCAGCTTAGGCCCTAGCGGGATCTACGAGCAGTACTTC.

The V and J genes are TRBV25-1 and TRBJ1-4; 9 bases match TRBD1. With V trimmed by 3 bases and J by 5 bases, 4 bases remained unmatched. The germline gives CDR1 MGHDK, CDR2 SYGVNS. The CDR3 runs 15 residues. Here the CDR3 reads CASSDPGTGNEKLFF. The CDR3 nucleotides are TGTGCCAGCAGTGACCCCGGGACAGGGAATGAAAAACTGTTTTTT.

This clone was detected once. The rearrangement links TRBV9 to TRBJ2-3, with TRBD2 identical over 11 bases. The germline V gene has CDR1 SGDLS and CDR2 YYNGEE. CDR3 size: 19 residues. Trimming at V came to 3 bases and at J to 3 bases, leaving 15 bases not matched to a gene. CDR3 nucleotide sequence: TGTGCCAGCAGCGACCGACAGGGTTCTAGCGGGAGGCTTACAGATACGCAGTATTTT. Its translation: CASSDRQGSSGRLTDTQYF.

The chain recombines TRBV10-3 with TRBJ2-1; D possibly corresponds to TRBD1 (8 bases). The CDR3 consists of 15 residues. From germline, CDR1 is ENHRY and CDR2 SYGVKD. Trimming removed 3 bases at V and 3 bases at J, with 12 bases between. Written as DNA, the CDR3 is TGTGCCATCAGTGACACAGGGGGGGTCTACAATGAGCAGTTCTTC. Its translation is CAISDTGGVYNEQFF.

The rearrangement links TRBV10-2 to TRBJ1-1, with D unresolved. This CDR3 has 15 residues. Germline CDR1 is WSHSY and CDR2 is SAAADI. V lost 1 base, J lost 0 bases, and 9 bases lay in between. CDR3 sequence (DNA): TGCGCCAGCAGTGAGTATCTAGCCGTGAACACTGAAGCTTTCTTT. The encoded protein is CASSEYLAVNTEAFF.

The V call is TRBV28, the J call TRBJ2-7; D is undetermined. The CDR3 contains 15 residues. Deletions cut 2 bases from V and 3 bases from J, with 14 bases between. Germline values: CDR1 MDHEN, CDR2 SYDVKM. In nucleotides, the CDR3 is TGTGCCAGCAGTTTAAGCTCGCAGGCGAACTACGAGCAGTACTTC. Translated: CASSLSSQANYEQYF.

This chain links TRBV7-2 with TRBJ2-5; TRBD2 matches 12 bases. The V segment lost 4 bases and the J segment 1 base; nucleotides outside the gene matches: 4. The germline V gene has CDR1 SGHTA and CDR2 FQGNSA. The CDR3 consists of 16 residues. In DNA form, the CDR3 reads TGTGCCAGCAGCTCCCGACTAGCGGGGGCCCAAGAGACCCAGTACTTC. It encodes CASSSRLAGAQETQYF.

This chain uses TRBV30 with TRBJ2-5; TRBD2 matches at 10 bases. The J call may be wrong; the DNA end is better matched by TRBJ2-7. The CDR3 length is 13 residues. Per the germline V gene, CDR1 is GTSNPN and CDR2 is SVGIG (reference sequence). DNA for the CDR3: TGTGCCTGGAGATTAGCGGGAGGACGCGAGCAGTACTTC. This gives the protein CAWRLAGGREQYF.

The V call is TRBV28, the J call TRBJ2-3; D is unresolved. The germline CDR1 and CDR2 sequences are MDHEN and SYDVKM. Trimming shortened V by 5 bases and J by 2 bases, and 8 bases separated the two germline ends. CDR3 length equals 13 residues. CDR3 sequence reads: CASSIDNTDTQYF. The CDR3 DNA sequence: TGTGCCAGCAGTATTGACAACACAGATACGCAGTATTTT.